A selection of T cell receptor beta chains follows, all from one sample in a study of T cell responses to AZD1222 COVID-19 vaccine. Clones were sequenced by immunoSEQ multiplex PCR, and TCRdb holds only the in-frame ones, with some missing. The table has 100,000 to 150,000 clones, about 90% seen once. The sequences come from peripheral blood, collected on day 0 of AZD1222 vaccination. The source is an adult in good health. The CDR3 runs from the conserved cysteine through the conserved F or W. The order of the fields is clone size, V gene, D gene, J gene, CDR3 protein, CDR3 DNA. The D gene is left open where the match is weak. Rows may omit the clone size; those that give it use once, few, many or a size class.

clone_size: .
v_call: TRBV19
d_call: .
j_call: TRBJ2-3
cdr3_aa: CASSMAGTDTQYF
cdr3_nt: TGTGCCAGTAGTATGGCAGGCACAGATACGCAGTATTTT

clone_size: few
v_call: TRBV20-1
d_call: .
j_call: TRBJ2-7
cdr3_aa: CSAREFAEQYF
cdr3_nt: TGCAGTGCTAGAGAGTTTGCCGAGCAGTACTTC

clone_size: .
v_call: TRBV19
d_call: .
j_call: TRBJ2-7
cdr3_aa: CASSPRHLAYEQYF
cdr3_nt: TGTGCCAGTAGCCCCAGGCACCTTGCCTACGAGCAGTACTTC

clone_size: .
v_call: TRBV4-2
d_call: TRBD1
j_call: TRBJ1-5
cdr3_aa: CASSYDRGRSNQPQHF
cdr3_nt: TGTGCCAGCAGCTACGACAGGGGGAGAAGCAATCAGCCCCAGCATTTT

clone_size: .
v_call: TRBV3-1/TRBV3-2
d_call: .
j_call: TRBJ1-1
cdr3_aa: CASSQATQGNTEAFF
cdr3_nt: TGTGCCAGCAGCCAAGCAACCCAGGGGAACACTGAAGCTTTCTTT

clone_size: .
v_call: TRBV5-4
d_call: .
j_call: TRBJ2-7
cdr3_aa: CASSLGPDTSSYEQYF
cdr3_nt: TGTGCCAGCAGCCTTGGTCCGGACACCAGCTCCTACGAGCAGTACTTC

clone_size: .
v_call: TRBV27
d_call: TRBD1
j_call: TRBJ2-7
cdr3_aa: CASSLDRVGYEQYF
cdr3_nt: TGTGCCAGCAGTTTAGACAGGGTAGGATACGAGCAGTACTTC

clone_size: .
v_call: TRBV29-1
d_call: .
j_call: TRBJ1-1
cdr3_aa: CSVVAQMNTEAFF
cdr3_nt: TGCAGCGTTGTAGCCCAGATGAACACTGAAGCTTTCTTT

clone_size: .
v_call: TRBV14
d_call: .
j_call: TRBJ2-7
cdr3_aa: CASSRSMSGEQYF
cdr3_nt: TGTGCCAGCAGCCGATCAATGAGTGGCGAGCAGTACTTC

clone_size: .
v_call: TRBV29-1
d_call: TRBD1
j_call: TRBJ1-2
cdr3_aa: CSVELDRGVWGQTNYGYTF
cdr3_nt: TGCAGCGTTGAACTGGACAGGGGCGTCTGGGGTCAAACTAACTATGGCTACACCTTC

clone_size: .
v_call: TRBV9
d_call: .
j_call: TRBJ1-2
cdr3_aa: CASSVDSGGAYGYTF
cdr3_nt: TGTGCCAGCAGCGTCGACTCGGGGGGGGCCTATGGCTACACCTTC

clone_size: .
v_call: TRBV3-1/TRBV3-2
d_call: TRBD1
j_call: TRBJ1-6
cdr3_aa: CASSQDSVRGQGIFGSPLHF
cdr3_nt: TGTGCCAGCAGCCAAGATAGCGTTCGGGGACAGGGCATTTTTGGATCACCCCTCCACTTT

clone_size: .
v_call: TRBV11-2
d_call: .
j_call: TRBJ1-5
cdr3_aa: CASSLDRGQPQHF
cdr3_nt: TGTGCCAGCAGCTTAGATAGAGGCCAGCCCCAGCATTTT

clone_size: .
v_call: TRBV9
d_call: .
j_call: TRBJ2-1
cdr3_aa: CASSVGPRVSEQFF
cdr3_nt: TGTGCCAGCAGCGTAGGGCCAAGGGTTAGTGAGCAGTTCTTC

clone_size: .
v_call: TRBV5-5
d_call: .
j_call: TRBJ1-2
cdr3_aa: CASSIGAVGRYTF
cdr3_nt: TGTGCCAGCAGTATCGGGGCGGTGGGTCGCTACACCTTC

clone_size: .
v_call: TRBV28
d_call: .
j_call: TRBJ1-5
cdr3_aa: CASSISRETWDQPQHF
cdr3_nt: TGTGCCAGCAGTATCTCCAGGGAAACCTGGGATCAGCCCCAGCATTTT

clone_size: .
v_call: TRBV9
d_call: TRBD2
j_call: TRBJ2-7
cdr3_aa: CASRQNRGTSGHTYEQYF
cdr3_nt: TGTGCCAGCAGACAAAACCGTGGGACTAGCGGGCATACCTACGAGCAGTACTTC